The 24 T cell receptor beta chains reported below all come from one sample, sequenced in a study of T cells in Graves' hyperthyroidism and ophthalmopathy. Amplified TCR beta CDR3 regions came from RNA transcripts. First-round RT-PCR with HTBI primers amplified the TCR CDR3 region. Each CDR3 protein is one row after TCRdb ran MiXCR on the multiplex PCR reads. Of roughly 200,000 distinct CDR3 sequences listed, roughly a sixth are singletons. The sequenced material came from blood. These receptors originate from a woman aged 45 to 65 with Graves' hyperthyroidism.

The chain has TRBV6-1 and TRBJ1-2, with 7 bases aligning to TRBD1. The germline CDR1 and CDR2 sequences are MNHNS and SASEGT. The CDR3 loop spans 17 amino acids. Losses at the gene ends were 5 bases for V and 0 bases for J; bases not matched to a gene: 12. The chain's CDR3 is CASSYGGGTVSNYGYTF. CDR3 DNA sequence: TGTGCCAGCAGTTATGGAGGGGGGACAGTCTCTAACTATGGCTACACCTTC.

The chain is built from TRBV20-1 and TRBJ1-4; tentative D call: TRBD1 (5 bases). Per the germline V gene, CDR1 is DFQATT and CDR2 is SNEGSKA (reference sequence). The CDR3 covers 12 residues. Trimming pared 6 bases from V and 9 bases from J, leaving 14 bases between. The CDR3 loop reads CSARDPGKKLFF. For the CDR3, the DNA is TGCAGTGCGCGGGACCCTGGGAAAAAACTGTTTTTT.

This clonotype was seen more than once but under ten times. This sequence joins TRBV20-1 and TRBJ2-1; D is unresolved. The germline V gene encodes CDR1 DFQATT and CDR2 SNEGSKA (reference sequence). This CDR3 contains 13 residues. Trimming took 4 bases from V and 2 from J, leaving 9 bases between them. The CDR3 coding sequence is TGCAGTGCTAAGACACCTACCTACAATGAGCAGTTCTTC. Its translation: CSAKTPTYNEQFF.

This clonotype was counted between two and nine times. The rearrangement uses TRBV13 and TRBJ2-4, with TRBD2 matching over 7 bases. The CDR3 is 14 residues long. Germline values: CDR1 PRHDT, CDR2 FYEKMQ (reference sequence). With 3 bases clipped from V and 3 bases from J, the junction kept 2 bases outside the gene matches. This CDR3 is CASSFRTSKNIQYF. CDR3 DNA sequence: TGTGCCAGCAGCTTCCGGACTAGCAAAAACATTCAGTACTTC.

The chain couples TRBV6-1 to TRBJ2-2, with 7 bases that match TRBD1. Germline CDR1 reads MNHNS; CDR2 reads SASEGT. There are 15 residues in the CDR3. Germline trimming cut 7 bases from V and 2 bases from J; bases unmatched to any gene: 7. CDR3 nucleotides: TGTGCCAGCACTCCGGGACAGACCAACACCGGGGAGCTGTTTTTT. Translating it yields CASTPGQTNTGELFF.

The J gene is TRBJ2-5, the V gene TRBV30; D possibly corresponds to TRBD1 (6 bases). Trimming removed 0 bases from V and 4 bases from J, with 9 bases in between. The CDR3 sequence is 13 residues long. CDR1 and CDR2 from the germline V gene are GTSNPN and SVGIG (reference sequence). The CDR3 DNA sequence: TGTGCCTGGAGTGTAGCAGGGGCAGAGACCCAGTACTTC. Translated, it gives CAWSVAGAETQYF. The complete variable domain, with remaining parts taken from reference TRBV30 and TRBJ2-5, reads SQTIHQWPATLVQPVGSPLSLECTVEGTSNPNLYWYRQAAGRGLQLLFYSVGIGQISSEVPQNLSASRPQDRQFILSSKKLLLSDSGFYLCAWSVAGAETQYFGPGTRLLVL.

This clonotype was counted ten times or more. The chain carries TRBV20-1 and TRBJ1-5; D gene uncertain. This CDR3 region has 14 residues. Germline V gene lookup returns CDR1 DFQATT and CDR2 SNEGSKA (reference sequence). Trimming cost V 0 bases and J 0 bases, with 6 bases left between them. The CDR3 spells CSARDRVSNQPQHF. The DNA of the CDR3 is TGCAGTGCTAGAGATAGGGTTAGCAATCAGCCCCAGCATTTT.

This clonotype appeared many times. The chain employs TRBV11-2 and TRBJ1-1; D uncertain. V lost 0 bases and J 5 bases, leaving 19 bases between the germline ends. This CDR3 contains 17 residues. Germline V gene sequence: CDR1 SGHAT, CDR2 FQNNGV. In nucleotides, the CDR3 is TGTGCCAGCAGCTTAGATGTCCTCTACAGTCCTAGGACTGAAGCTTTCTTT. It specifies CASSLDVLYSPRTEAFF.

This sequence joins TRBV18 and TRBJ2-4; D is unresolved. In germline, CDR1 is KGHSH, CDR2 LQKENI. Trimming removed 0 bases from V and 7 bases from J, with 7 bases in between. This CDR3 has 13 amino acids. The CDR3, as DNA: TGTGCCAGCTCACCACCGATTATTAACATTCAGTACTTC. The encoded protein is CASSPPIINIQYF.

This clonotype was counted many times. This rearrangement joins TRBV6-1 to TRBJ2-3; a weak D match, TRBD1 (6 bases). Trimming removed 8 bases at V and 0 bases at J, with 15 bases between. Per the germline V gene, CDR1 is MNHNS and CDR2 is SASEGT. This CDR3 spans 15 amino acids. The CDR3 region is CASQGRRASTDTQYF. The CDR3 nucleotides are TGTGCCAGCCAGGGGAGAAGGGCTAGCACAGATACGCAGTATTTT.

This clonotype was detected ten times or more. The V and J genes are TRBV24-1 and TRBJ2-7; 8 bases agree with TRBD2. The CDR3 is 18 residues long. V shed 1 base and J 5 bases; nucleotides not matched to a gene: 15. Per germline, CDR1 KGHDR and CDR2 SFDVKD. DNA for the CDR3: TGTGCCACCAGTGATTTAACGACTAAAAGCGGGAGAATGAACGAGCAGTACTTC. Its protein is CATSDLTTKSGRMNEQYF.

The chain combines TRBV6-6 with TRBJ1-4; TRBD1 matches 10 bases. With 0 bases clipped from V and 7 bases from J, the junction kept 2 bases outside the gene matches. The CDR3 is 15 amino acids. Germline V gene sequence: CDR1 MNHNY, CDR2 SVGAGI (reference sequence). The CDR3 reads CASSYSDRGREKLFF. CDR3 DNA sequence: TGTGCCAGCAGTTACTCAGACAGGGGGCGTGAAAAACTGTTTTTT.

This clonotype was observed many times. The rearrangement links TRBV5-1 to TRBJ1-1; the D gene is possibly TRBD1 (5 bases). V was pared by 0 bases and J by 4 bases, with 22 bases between. The CDR3 totals 18 residues. Looked up from germline, CDR1 is SGHRS and CDR2 is YFSETQ. CDR3 coding DNA: TGCGCCAGCAGCTTGGGGATCTTGGAGGGGCCCCTACCCACTGAAGCTTTCTTT. Its protein product is CASSLGILEGPLPTEAFF.

This clonotype was seen more than once but under ten times. This chain connects TRBV19 to TRBJ2-1; 14 bases line up with TRBD2. The CDR3 loop spans 18 amino acids. Germline V gives CDR1 LNHDA, CDR2 SQIVND (reference sequence). J was trimmed by 3 bases and V by 3 bases; bases with no gene match: 7. CDR3 nucleotides: TGTGCCAGTAGTATGACTAGCGGGAGGGCCCAGGGCTACAATGAGCAGTTCTTC. Translated: CASSMTSGRAQGYNEQFF.

This clonotype was detected many times. The chain carries TRBV4-1 and TRBJ2-7, with a tentative D call TRBD1 (6 bases). The CDR3 has 15 residues. V lost 4 bases to trimming and J lost 3 bases, with 16 bases between them. The germline V gene encodes CDR1 MGHRA and CDR2 YSYEKL. DNA of the CDR3: TGCGCCAGCAGCCCCACGGGACAAGCTGTCTACGAGCAGTACTTC. Translated: CASSPTGQAVYEQYF.

The chain joins TRBV6-1 to TRBJ2-5, with 9 bases lining up with TRBD2. The CDR3 length is 15 residues. V was pared by 5 bases and J by 2 bases, with 6 bases of the junction left unmatched. The germline V gene has CDR1 MNHNS and CDR2 SASEGT. The CDR3 bases are TGTGCCAGCAGTAGGACTAGCGCTAGACAAGAGACCCAGTACTTC. Its translation: CASSRTSARQETQYF.

In its sample, this clonotype was seen many times. The rearrangement uses TRBV27 and TRBJ1-2, with TRBD1 identical over 7 bases. Germline values: CDR1 MNHEY, CDR2 SMNVEV (reference sequence). The junction had 9 bases not matched to a gene; V was cut back by 5 bases and J by 6 bases. CDR3 length: 14 residues. The CDR3 protein is CASSPAGGLHGYTF. CDR3 nucleotides: TGTGCCAGCAGTCCCGCAGGGGGGCTTCATGGCTACACCTTC.

This sequence joins TRBV6-2 or TRBV6-3 and TRBJ2-1, with 13 bases lining up with TRBD2. The V and J ends lost 0 bases and 1 base, in that order; junction bases with no gene match: 3. This CDR3 contains 18 residues. CDR1 is MNHEY, CDR2 SVGEGT, per germline. CDR3 DNA sequence: TGTGCCAGCAGTTACTCAGGACTAGCGGGGGCATCCTACAATGAGCAGTTCTTC. As protein: CASSYSGLAGASYNEQFF.

Concerning this clonotype: A clone one base away is much larger, so this may be a read error. The rearrangement uses TRBV3-1 and TRBJ2-7; no firm D call. Germline V gives CDR1 LGHDT, CDR2 YNNKEL (reference sequence). Trimming left V 8 bases short and J 6 bases short, with 11 bases between. This CDR3 contains 11 residues. The CDR3: CASGIGCEQYF. The CDR3 DNA is TGTGCCAGCGGAATAGGCTGCGAGCAGTACTTC.

The chain has TRBV5-1 and TRBJ2-3, with 11 nucleotides matching TRBD2. Germline values: CDR1 SGHRS, CDR2 YFSETQ. J lost 4 bases, V lost 4 bases, and 8 bases had no gene match. The CDR3 totals 16 residues. Here the CDR3 DNA reads TGCGCCAGCAGCGTACAGACTAGCGGGATCTCAGATACGCAGTATTTT. Translating it yields CASSVQTSGISDTQYF.

In its sample, this clonotype was seen many times. The chain joins TRBV28 to TRBJ1-5; 8 bases match TRBD1. Germline values: CDR1 MDHEN, CDR2 SYDVKM. CDR3 length: 18 amino acids. Losses at the gene ends were 6 bases for V and 0 bases for J; bases not matched to a gene: 13. The CDR3 sequence: CASSPGQGWGYSNQPQHF. Written as DNA, the CDR3 is TGTGCCAGCAGCCCTGGACAGGGATGGGGATATAGCAATCAGCCCCAGCATTTT.

This clonotype was recorded at least ten times. The chain combines TRBV12-3 or TRBV12-4 with TRBJ1-1, with D possibly matching TRBD1 (5 bases). V lost 3 bases and J lost 3, with 11 bases in between. This CDR3 is built from 14 residues. CDR3 region: CASSLQGIDTEAFF. The CDR3 nucleotides read TGTGCCAGCAGTTTGCAGGGCATCGACACTGAAGCTTTCTTT.

This clonotype was observed at least ten times. The chain has TRBV5-1 and TRBJ2-7; D gene unclear. CDR1 and CDR2 (germline): SGHRS, YFSETQ. V was shortened by 4 bases and J by 2 bases, with 7 bases between the two germline ends. The length of the CDR3 is 12 residues. CDR3: CASSPDAYEQYF. DNA for the CDR3: TGCGCCAGCAGCCCGGACGCCTACGAGCAGTACTTC.

This clonotype was seen ten or more times. V and J are TRBV27 and TRBJ2-3; D may correspond to TRBD1 or TRBD2 (5 bases each). The V gene lost 6 bases and the J gene lost 4 bases, with 17 bases spanning the gap. CDR3 size: 15 residues. Germline V gene sequence: CDR1 MNHEY, CDR2 SMNVEV (reference sequence). The CDR3, as DNA: TGTGCCAGCAGGGGGCCGGGGTTGAGGGCAGATACGCAGTATTTT. Protein sequence: CASRGPGLRADTQYF.